Detailed here is one TCR beta chain. Using immunoSEQ multiplex PCR, the repertoire was profiled, and TCRdb retains in-frame clones only, with some absent. Among roughly 200,000 clones, 81% were seen once, and the ten largest hold approximately 11%. These data come from a study of blood T cell repertoires in COVID-19. Sequencing was done on a sample of peripheral blood. The receptor's source is a woman in her thirties or forties with COVID-19, enrolled during active disease.

CDR3 in amino acids: CASSYSIRAGYGYTF. The CDR3 DNA sequence: TGTGCCAGCAGTTACTCGATCAGGGCAGGCTATGGCTACACCTTC. V and J are TRBV6-5 and TRBJ1-2, with D perhaps TRBD1 (5 bases). V lost 0 bases and J lost 4, with 12 bases in between. Germline CDR1 is MNHEY and CDR2 is SVGAGI. The CDR3 is 15 residues long.